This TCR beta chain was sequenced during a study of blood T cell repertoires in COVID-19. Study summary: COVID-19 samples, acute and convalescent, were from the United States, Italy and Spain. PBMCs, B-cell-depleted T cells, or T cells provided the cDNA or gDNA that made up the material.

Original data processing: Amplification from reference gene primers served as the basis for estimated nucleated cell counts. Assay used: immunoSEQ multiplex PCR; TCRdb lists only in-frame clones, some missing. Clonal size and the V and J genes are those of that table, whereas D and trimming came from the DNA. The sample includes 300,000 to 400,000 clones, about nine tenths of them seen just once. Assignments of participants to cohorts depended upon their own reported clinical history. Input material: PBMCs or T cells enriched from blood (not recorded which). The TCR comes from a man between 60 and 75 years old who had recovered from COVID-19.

Written as DNA, the CDR3 is TGTGCCAGCTTTGAACCGGGGGGCCACTCCTACGAGCAGTACTTC. This sequence encodes CASFEPGGHSYEQYF. V is TRBV6-5 and J is TRBJ2-7, with a weak D call TRBD2 (7 bases). Trimming stripped 8 bases from V and 0 bases from J, with 17 bases between. The CDR3 extends over 15 amino acids. Germline V lookup: CDR1 MNHEY, CDR2 SVGAGI.